This paragraph reports one TCR beta chain. Its antigen is as yet unknown. The data were obtained in a study of CD8+ T cells in alopecia areata. Study summary: Tofacitinib dosing lasted 6 to 18 months, which was then followed by 6 months off drug.

Study-wide results and caveats: Across lesional scalp, and particularly alopecia totalis/universalis, clonality surpassed that of normal scalp.

Sequencing templates came from extracted RNA that was reverse transcribed into cDNA. Here immunoSEQ multiplex PCR was the method, and the copy in TCRdb shows in-frame clones only, minus some. The sample has about 200,000 clones, roughly three fifths seen once. This sample's treatment: oral pan-JAK inhibitor, 5-10 mg twice daily. The sample consisted of CD4+ T cells sorted from blood, taken at week 4, from a patient treated with tofacitinib. The sequence came from a human donor with alopecia areata.

Written as DNA, the CDR3 is TGTGCCTGGACCAGGGGGGGCGAGCAGTACTTC. Translated, it gives CAWTRGGEQYF. V is TRBV30 and J is TRBJ2-7, with D tentatively TRBD1 or TRBD2 (7 bases each). From germline, CDR1 is GTSNPN and CDR2 SVGIG (reference sequence). CDR3 size: 11 residues. Trimming removed 4 bases from V and 6 bases from J, with 10 bases in between.